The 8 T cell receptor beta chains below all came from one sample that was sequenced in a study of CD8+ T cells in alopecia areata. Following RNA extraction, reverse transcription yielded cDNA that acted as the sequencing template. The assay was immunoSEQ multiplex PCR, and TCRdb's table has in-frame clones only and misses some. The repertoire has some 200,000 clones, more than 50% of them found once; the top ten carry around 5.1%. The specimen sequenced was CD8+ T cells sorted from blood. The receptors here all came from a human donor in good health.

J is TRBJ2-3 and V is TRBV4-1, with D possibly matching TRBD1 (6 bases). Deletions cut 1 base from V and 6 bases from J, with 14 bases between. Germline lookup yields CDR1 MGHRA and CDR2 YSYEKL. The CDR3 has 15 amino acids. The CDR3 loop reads CASSQGVVGADTQYF. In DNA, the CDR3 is TGCGCCAGCAGCCAAGGGGTCGTGGGGGCGGATACGCAGTATTTT.

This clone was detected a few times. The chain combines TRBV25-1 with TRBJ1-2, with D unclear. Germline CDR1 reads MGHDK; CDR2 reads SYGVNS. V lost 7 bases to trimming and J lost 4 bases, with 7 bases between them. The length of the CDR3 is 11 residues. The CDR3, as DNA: TGTGCCAGCACTCGAGGCTATGGCTACACCTTC. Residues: CASTRGYGYTF.

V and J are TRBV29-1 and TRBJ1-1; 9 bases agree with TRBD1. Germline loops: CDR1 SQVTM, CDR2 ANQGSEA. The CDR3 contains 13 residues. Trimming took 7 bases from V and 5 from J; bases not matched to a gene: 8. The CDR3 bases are TGCAGCGGCACAGGGGGCGCGAGGACTGAAGCTTTCTTT. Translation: CSGTGGARTEAFF.

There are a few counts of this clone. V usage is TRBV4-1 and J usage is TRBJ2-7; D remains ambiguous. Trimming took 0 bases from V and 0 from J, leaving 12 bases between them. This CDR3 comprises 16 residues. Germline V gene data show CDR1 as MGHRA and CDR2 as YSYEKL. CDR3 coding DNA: TGCGCCAGCAGCCAAGATTTGGCAGAAAGCTCCTACGAGCAGTACTTC. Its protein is CASSQDLAESSYEQYF.

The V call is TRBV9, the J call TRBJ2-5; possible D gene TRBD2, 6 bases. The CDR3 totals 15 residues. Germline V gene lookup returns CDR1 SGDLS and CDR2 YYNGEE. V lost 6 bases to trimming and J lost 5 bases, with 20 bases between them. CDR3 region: CASTPGANWGETQYF. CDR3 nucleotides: TGTGCCAGCACCCCGGGAGCCAACTGGGGGGAGACCCAGTACTTC. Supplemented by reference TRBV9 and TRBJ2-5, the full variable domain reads DSGVTQTPKHLITATGQRVTLRCSPRSGDLSVYWYQQSLDQGLQFLIQYYNGEERAKGNILERFSAQQFPDLHSELNLSSLELGDSALYFCASTPGANWGETQYFGPGTRLLVL.

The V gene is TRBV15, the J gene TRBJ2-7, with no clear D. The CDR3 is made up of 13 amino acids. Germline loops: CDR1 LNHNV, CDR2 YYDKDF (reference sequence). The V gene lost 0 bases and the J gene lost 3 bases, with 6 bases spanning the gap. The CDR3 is CATSRDRDYEQYF. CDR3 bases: TGTGCCACCAGCAGAGACAGAGACTACGAGCAGTACTTC.

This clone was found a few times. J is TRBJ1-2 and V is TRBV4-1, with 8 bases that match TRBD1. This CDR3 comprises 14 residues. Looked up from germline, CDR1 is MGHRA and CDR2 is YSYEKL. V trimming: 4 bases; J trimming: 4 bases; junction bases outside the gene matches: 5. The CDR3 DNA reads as TGCGCCAGCAGCCCTAATACAGGGGGCTATGGCTACACCTTC. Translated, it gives CASSPNTGGYGYTF.

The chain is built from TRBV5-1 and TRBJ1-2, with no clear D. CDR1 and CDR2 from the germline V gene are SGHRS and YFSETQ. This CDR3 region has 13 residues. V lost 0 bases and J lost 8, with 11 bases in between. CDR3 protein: CASSLGLPRGYTF. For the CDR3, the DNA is TGCGCCAGCAGCTTGGGCCTTCCGCGAGGCTACACCTTC.